What follows are 21 T cell receptor beta chains derived from one specimen sequenced in a study of T cell changes during pregnancy in multiple sclerosis. Measured with immunoSEQ multiplex PCR; TCRdb has only the in-frame clones, and not every one. The repertoire has around 40,000 clones, roughly 89% of them found once; the top ten carry about 1.2%. The sample here was CD4+ T cells from peripheral blood mononuclear cells, taken in the first trimester of pregnancy. The receptors derive from a female donor with multiple sclerosis, enrolled in a pregnancy study.

This clone was found once. This chain joins TRBV28 and TRBJ2-7; 11 nucleotides match TRBD2. CDR3 length: 14 residues. Germline trimming cut 4 bases from V and 6 bases from J; bases unmatched to any gene: 5. CDR1 and CDR2 (germline): MDHEN, SYDVKM. CDR3 loop: CASSYPGLAVEQYF. Here the CDR3 DNA reads TGTGCCAGCAGTTACCCGGGACTAGCGGTCGAGCAGTACTTC.

The V call is TRBV18, the J call TRBJ2-6, with 7 nucleotides matching TRBD1. This CDR3 has 22 amino acids. The germline V gene encodes CDR1 KGHSH and CDR2 LQKENI. Trimming took 4 bases from V and 0 from J; bases not matched to a gene: 21. Here the CDR3 reads CASSLAMVDRTRRSSGANVLTF. The DNA of the CDR3 is TGTGCCAGCTCACTAGCTATGGTGGACAGGACGAGAAGGAGCTCTGGGGCCAACGTCCTGACTTTC.

The rearrangement links TRBV13 to TRBJ2-3; D is perhaps TRBD1 (5 bases). The CDR3 contains 12 residues. V lost 5 bases, J lost 5 bases, and 8 bases lay in between. Germline V gene data show CDR1 as PRHDT and CDR2 as FYEKMQ (reference sequence). In DNA form, the CDR3 reads TGTGCCAGCAGCCGACAGTTAGATACGCAGTATTTT. Amino acids: CASSRQLDTQYF.

The chain joins TRBV20-1 to TRBJ2-5; the D gene is possibly TRBD2 (6 bases). The CDR3 has 11 amino acids. Germline V lookup: CDR1 DFQATT, CDR2 SNEGSKA (reference sequence). V was trimmed by 3 bases and J by 5 bases, leaving 7 bases between them. The CDR3 sequence: CSARGGETQYF. The CDR3 DNA is TGCAGTGCTAGGGGGGGTGAGACCCAGTACTTC.

The V call is TRBV5-4, the J call TRBJ1-1, with D perhaps TRBD1 (6 bases). Trimming left V 4 bases short and J 8 bases short, with 18 bases between. The germline gives CDR1 SGHNT, CDR2 YYREEE (reference sequence). The CDR3 contains 14 residues. The CDR3 sequence: CASSKDQGPREAFF. The CDR3 DNA sequence: TGTGCCAGCAGCAAGGACCAGGGGCCGAGGGAAGCTTTCTTT. Drawing the rest from reference TRBV5-4 and TRBJ1-1, the complete variable domain is ETGVTQSPTHLIKTRGQQVTLRCSSQSGHNTVSWYQQALGQGPQFIFQYYREEENGRGNFPPRFSGLQFPNYSSELNVNALELDDSALYLCASSKDQGPREAFFGQGTRLTVV.

This clone was found once. The chain couples TRBV7-2 to TRBJ2-7; D is possibly TRBD2 (6 bases). The CDR3 length is 14 residues. V dropped 2 bases and J dropped 6 bases, with 14 bases sitting between them. In germline, CDR1 is SGHTA, CDR2 FQGNSA. The CDR3 DNA follows: TGTGCCAGCAGCTTACCTAGCGATACGACCGAGCAGTACTTC. Translation gives CASSLPSDTTEQYF.

J is TRBJ2-5 and V is TRBV30; tentatively, D is TRBD2 (6 bases). V was shortened by 5 bases and J by 5 bases, with 24 bases between the two germline ends. CDR3 size: 16 residues. Germline CDR1 GTSNPN, CDR2 SVGIG (reference sequence). In nucleotides, the CDR3 is TGTGCCTGGGGACCCGCTCGATTAGCGGTTTTTGAGACCCAGTACTTC. Translated: CAWGPARLAVFETQYF.

The gene calls are TRBV5-1 and TRBJ2-1, with TRBD2 identical over 11 bases. The CDR3 spans 15 residues. Germline values: CDR1 SGHRS, CDR2 YFSETQ. V dropped 3 bases and J dropped 7; count of bases not matched to a gene: 6. The CDR3 DNA is TGCGCCAGCAGCTCGACTAGCGGGATGGTAAATGAGCAGTTCTTC. Protein product: CASSSTSGMVNEQFF.

The CDR3 sequence: CASSYMIGSSYEQYF. The CDR3 bases are TGTGCCAGCAGTTACATGATCGGGTCTTCCTACGAGCAGTACTTC. V usage is TRBV6-6 and J usage is TRBJ2-7; D is uncertain. The length of the CDR3 is 15 residues. V was trimmed by 2 bases and J by 1 base, leaving 12 bases between them. The V gene's germline CDR1 is MNHNY and CDR2 SVGAGI (reference sequence).

This sequence joins TRBV28 and TRBJ2-7, with TRBD1 matching over 9 bases. CDR3 size: 14 residues. After removal of 3 bases from V and 3 bases from J, the junction contained 3 bases not matched to a gene. In germline, CDR1 is MDHEN, CDR2 SYDVKM. This CDR3 is CASSFGGQGYEQYF. The DNA of the CDR3 is TGTGCCAGCAGTTTCGGGGGACAGGGCTACGAGCAGTACTTC. The full variable domain, in which reference TRBV28 and TRBJ2-7 provide the parts outside the CDR3, is DVKVTQSSRYLVKRTGEKVFLECVQDMDHENMFWYRQDPGLGLRLIYFSYDVKMKEKGDIPEGYSVSREKKERFSLILESASTNQTSMYLCASSFGGQGYEQYFGPGTRLTVT.

CDR3 residues: CASRASTDTQYF. The CDR3 DNA reads TGTGCCAGCAGAGCTAGCACAGATACGCAGTATTTT. The chain joins TRBV6-6 to TRBJ2-3, with D unclear. CDR3 length equals 12 residues. V lost 6 bases and J lost 0, with 4 bases in between. Germline CDR1 MNHNY, CDR2 SVGAGI (reference sequence).

The rearrangement uses TRBV4-2 and TRBJ2-7; the D gene is possibly TRBD1 (6 bases). V shed 2 bases and J shed 4 bases, with 9 bases lying between them. The germline gives CDR1 LGHNA, CDR2 YNFKEQ. The CDR3 is made up of 13 amino acids. The CDR3 here is CASSQRDTYEQYF. The CDR3 DNA sequence: TGTGCCAGCAGCCAACGGGACACTTACGAGCAGTACTTC.

This sequence joins TRBV27 and TRBJ1-2; D perhaps matches TRBD1 (6 bases). The length of the CDR3 is 15 residues. Germline lookup yields CDR1 MNHEY and CDR2 SMNVEV (reference sequence). With 3 bases removed from V and 4 bases from J, the gap between germline ends came to 15 bases. CDR3 loop: CASSFEAGAAYGYTF. The CDR3 DNA reads TGTGCCAGCAGTTTCGAAGCGGGGGCCGCCTATGGCTACACCTTC.

The genes are TRBV5-1 and TRBJ2-7; 12 nucleotides agree with TRBD2. Per the germline V gene, CDR1 is SGHRS and CDR2 is YFSETQ. This CDR3 comprises 17 residues. V shed 2 bases and J 7 bases; nucleotides not matched to a gene: 13. DNA of the CDR3: TGCGCCAGCAGCTTCGAACTCACTAGCGGGAGGCCTCGGGAGCAGTACTTC. It is translated as CASSFELTSGRPREQYF.

The chain recombines TRBV18 with TRBJ1-5; possibly TRBD1 for D (6 bases). This CDR3 comprises 13 residues. Germline V gives CDR1 KGHSH, CDR2 LQKENI. Trimming left V 3 bases short and J 8 bases short, with 11 bases between. The chain's CDR3 is CASSPRGPEPQHF. The CDR3 DNA reads as TGTGCCAGCTCACCCAGGGGCCCTGAGCCCCAGCATTTT.

The chain carries TRBV30 and TRBJ2-2; 9 bases are a match to TRBD2. The V segment lost 5 bases and the J segment 6 bases; nucleotides outside the gene matches: 7. Germline CDR1 is GTSNPN and CDR2 is SVGIG (reference sequence). This CDR3 spans 14 amino acids. CDR3 sequence reads: CAWAPGLAAGELFF. The CDR3 DNA reads TGTGCCTGGGCCCCGGGACTAGCCGCCGGGGAGCTGTTTTTT.

The rearrangement uses TRBV9 and TRBJ2-1; 8 nucleotides align to TRBD2. The germline V gene encodes CDR1 SGDLS and CDR2 YYNGEE. The CDR3 sequence is 17 residues long. Trimming removed 0 bases from V and 6 bases from J; junction bases left unmatched: 11. The CDR3 sequence is CASSVDSRGLGINEQFF. In nucleotides, the CDR3 is TGTGCCAGCAGCGTAGATAGTAGGGGACTAGGGATCAATGAGCAGTTCTTC.

This chain's CDR3 is CASSRRNYNEQFF. In DNA, the CDR3 is TGTGCCAGTAGTCGCAGAAACTACAATGAGCAGTTCTTC. V is TRBV19 and J is TRBJ2-1; no clear D gene. The CDR3 spans 13 residues. The ends were cut back, 5 bases at V and 3 bases at J, with 8 bases in the middle. The germline V gene has CDR1 LNHDA and CDR2 SQIVND (reference sequence).

The rearrangement links TRBV6-5 to TRBJ1-5, with a tentative D call TRBD1 (6 bases). CDR3 length: 15 residues. V lost 2 bases, J lost 2 bases, and 10 bases lay in between. The germline V gene has CDR1 MNHEY and CDR2 SVGAGI. CDR3 sequence (DNA): TGTGCCAGCAGTTACAGGGGGATAGGCAATCAGCCCCAGCATTTT. This sequence encodes CASSYRGIGNQPQHF.

The genes are TRBV9 and TRBJ2-5, with D perhaps TRBD1 (6 bases). V shed 0 bases and J shed 5 bases, with 8 bases lying between them. The CDR3 length is 13 residues. From germline, CDR1 is SGDLS and CDR2 YYNGEE. The CDR3 nucleotides are TGTGCCAGCAGCGTAGATAGGGGGGAGACCCAGTACTTC. Amino acids: CASSVDRGETQYF.

The V gene is TRBV27, the J gene TRBJ2-7; 9 bases line up with TRBD2. The CDR3 is 14 residues long. Germline V gives CDR1 MNHEY, CDR2 SMNVEV (reference sequence). V was clipped by 0 bases and J by 4 bases; unmatched bases: 1. CDR3 amino acids: CASSLSAGGYEQYF. The CDR3 region has the DNA TGTGCCAGCAGTTTATCTGCGGGGGGGTACGAGCAGTACTTC.